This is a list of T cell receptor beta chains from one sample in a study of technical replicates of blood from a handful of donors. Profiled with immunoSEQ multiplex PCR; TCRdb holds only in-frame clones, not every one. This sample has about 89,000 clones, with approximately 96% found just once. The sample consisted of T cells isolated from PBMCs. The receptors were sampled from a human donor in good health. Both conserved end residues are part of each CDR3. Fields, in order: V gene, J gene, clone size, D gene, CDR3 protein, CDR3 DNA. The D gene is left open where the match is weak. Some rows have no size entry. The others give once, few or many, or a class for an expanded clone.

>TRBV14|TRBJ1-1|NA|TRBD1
CASSQVLRTGRPQAFF
TGTGCCAGCAGCCAAGTTTTAAGGACAGGGAGGCCGCAAGCTTTCTTT
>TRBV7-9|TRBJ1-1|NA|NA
CASSYDQAEAFF
TGTGCCAGCAGCTACGACCAGGCTGAAGCTTTCTTT
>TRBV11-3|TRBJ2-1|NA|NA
CASSTTRRGEQFF
TGTGCCAGCAGCACTACTAGACGGGGGGAGCAGTTCTTC
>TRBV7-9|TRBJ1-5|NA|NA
CASSLTNTGQPQHF
TGTGCCAGCAGCCTGACCAACACGGGGCAGCCCCAGCATTTT
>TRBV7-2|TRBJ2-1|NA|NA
CASSPPEWTVEQFF
TGTGCCAGCAGCCCCCCGGAGTGGACAGTTGAGCAGTTCTTC
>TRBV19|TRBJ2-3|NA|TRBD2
CASSPRGSGTPTDTQYF
TGTGCCAGTAGTCCCCGAGGTAGCGGGACCCCCACAGATACGCAGTATTTT
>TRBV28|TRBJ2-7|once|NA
CASTGVYREQYF
TGTGCCAGCACCGGGGTTTACCGCGAGCAGTACTTC
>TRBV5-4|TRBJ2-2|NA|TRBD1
CASSLRYRGTDTGELFF
TGTGCCAGCAGCTTGCGTTACAGGGGGACCGACACCGGGGAGCTGTTTTTT
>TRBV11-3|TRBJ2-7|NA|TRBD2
CASSLEWSGGTYEQYF
TGTGCCAGCAGCCTGGAGTGGAGCGGGGGAACCTACGAGCAGTACTTC
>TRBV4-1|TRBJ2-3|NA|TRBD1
CASSRYPGQGATDTQYF
TGCGCCAGCAGCCGCTACCCGGGACAGGGGGCGACAGATACGCAGTATTTT
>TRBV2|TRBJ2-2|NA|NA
CASSYSTGELFF
TGTGCCAGCAGTTACTCCACCGGGGAGCTGTTTTTT
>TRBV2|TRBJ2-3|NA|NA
CASRKTVSRDTQYF
TGTGCCAGTAGGAAGACAGTTTCAAGAGATACGCAGTATTTT
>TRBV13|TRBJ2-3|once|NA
CASSFSLPATLGTDTQYF
TGTGCCAGCAGCTTCTCTCTACCCGCTACCTTAGGCACAGATACGCAGTATTTT
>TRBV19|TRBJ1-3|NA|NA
CASSLTDRSGNTIYF
TGTGCCAGTAGTCTAACTGACAGGTCTGGAAACACCATATATTTT
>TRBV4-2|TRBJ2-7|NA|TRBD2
CASSPHPGLAEDLYEQYF
TGTGCCAGCAGCCCTCACCCGGGACTAGCGGAGGATTTATACGAGCAGTACTTC
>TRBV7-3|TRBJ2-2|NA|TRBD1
CASSSGQGTGELFF
TGTGCCAGCAGCTCCGGACAGGGTACCGGGGAGCTGTTTTTT
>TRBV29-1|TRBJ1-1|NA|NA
CSVEEGQTMNTEAFF
TGCAGCGTTGAAGAAGGACAGACCATGAACACTGAAGCTTTCTTT